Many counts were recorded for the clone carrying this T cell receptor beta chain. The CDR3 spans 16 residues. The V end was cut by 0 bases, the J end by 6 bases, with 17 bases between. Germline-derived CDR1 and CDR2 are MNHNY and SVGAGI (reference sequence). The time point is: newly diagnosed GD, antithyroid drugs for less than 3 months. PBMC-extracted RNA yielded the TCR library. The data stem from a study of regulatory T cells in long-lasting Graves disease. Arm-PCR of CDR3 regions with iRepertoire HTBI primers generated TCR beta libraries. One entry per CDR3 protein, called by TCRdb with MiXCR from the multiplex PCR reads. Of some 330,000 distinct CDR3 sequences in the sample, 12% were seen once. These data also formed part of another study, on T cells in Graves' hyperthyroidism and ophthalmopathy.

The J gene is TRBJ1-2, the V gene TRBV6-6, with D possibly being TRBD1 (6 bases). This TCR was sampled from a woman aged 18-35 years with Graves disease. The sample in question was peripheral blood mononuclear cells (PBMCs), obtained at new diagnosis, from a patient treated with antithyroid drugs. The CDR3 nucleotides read TGTGCCAGCAGTTACTCGATCTTTGGGGGGCGCGATGGCTACACCTTC. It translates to CASSYSIFGGRDGYTF.